One sample yielded the 6 T cell receptor beta chains listed below, sequenced in a study of cytomegalovirus exposure and HLA in healthy donors. Both 60 Vbeta primers and 13 Jbeta primers went into the PCR. This table comes from immunoSEQ multiplex PCR, and its TCRdb copy is limited to in-frame clones, with some not included. The sample records roughly 150,000 clones, approximately 71% being singletons. The source material was PBMCs. The receptors were gathered from a man younger than 35 in good health and CMV-seropositive.

The chain couples TRBV14 to TRBJ1-1; 7 bases match TRBD1. This CDR3 has 16 amino acids. Trimming took 5 bases from V and 4 from J; bases not matched to a gene: 13. CDR1 is SGHDN, CDR2 FVKESK, per germline. Written as DNA, the CDR3 is TGTGCCAGCAGCTCTCCGAAGGGGGCGCGGGGCACTGAAGCTTTCTTT. Translated, it gives CASSSPKGARGTEAFF.

This chain uses TRBV11-2 with TRBJ1-6; 10 bases agree with TRBD1. The CDR3 totals 15 residues. V gave up 5 bases and J gave up 9 bases; unmatched junction bases: 7. CDR1 is SGHAT, CDR2 FQNNGV, per germline. CDR3 region: CASSEDRGRGSPLHF. The CDR3 nucleotides read TGTGCCAGCAGCGAAGACAGGGGGCGAGGTTCACCCCTCCACTTT.

The J gene is TRBJ2-7, the V gene TRBV30; 8 bases match TRBD1. CDR1 is GTSNPN, CDR2 SVGIG, per germline (reference sequence). The CDR3 loop spans 14 amino acids. V dropped 3 bases and J dropped 6; count of bases not matched to a gene: 10. The CDR3 DNA is TGTGCCTGGAGAACTAACGACAGGGGTTTCGAGCAGTACTTC. It specifies CAWRTNDRGFEQYF.

V is TRBV27 and J is TRBJ1-6, with D unclear. Trimming removed 5 bases at V and 9 bases at J, with 11 bases between. The CDR3 has 13 amino acids. Germline CDR1 MNHEY, CDR2 SMNVEV (reference sequence). CDR3 in amino acids: CASSLAWGSPLHF. CDR3 nucleotides: TGTGCCAGCAGTCTAGCATGGGGTTCACCCCTCCACTTT.

This clone was recorded once. This chain's CDR3 is CASSVSRDRAYNEQFF. The CDR3 coding sequence is TGTGCCAGCAGCGTCTCCCGGGACAGGGCCTACAATGAGCAGTTCTTC. This chain uses TRBV7-8 with TRBJ2-1, with TRBD1 identical over 9 bases. The trim removed 5 bases at V and 2 bases at J, leaving 7 bases unmatched. This CDR3 region has 16 residues. Germline V gives CDR1 SGHVS, CDR2 FQNEAQ.

This chain connects TRBV2 to TRBJ2-7; D remains ambiguous. The V end was cut by 9 bases, the J end by 1 base, with 16 bases between. There are 14 residues in the CDR3. In germline, CDR1 is SNHLY, CDR2 FYNNEI. The CDR3 bases are TGTGCCAGTATCCCGGTTCTGACATCCTACGAGCAGTACTTC. Protein: CASIPVLTSYEQYF.